This TCR beta chain was recorded in a study of radiation and T cells in renal cell carcinoma. Looked up from germline, CDR1 is SEHNR and CDR2 is FQNEAQ (reference sequence). There are 15 residues in the CDR3. V dropped 1 base and J dropped 8 bases, with 14 bases sitting between them. Time point here: blood 4 weeks post-SBRT, at nephrectomy. Treatment of the sample: 15 Gy SBRT to primary tumor, nephrectomy 4 weeks later. Nephrectomy followed 15 Gy stereotactic body radiation by 4 weeks. Radiation-treated patients gave blood at baseline, week 2 and week 4. TCRdb keeps only in-frame clones here, not all; method: immunoSEQ multiplex PCR. Seen here are around 99,000 clones, 84% observed once, and the top ten hold more than 7%.

The genes are TRBV7-9 and TRBJ1-4; D gene unclear. This specimen was blood, taken from a patient whose treatment included radiotherapy and nephrectomy. This receptor was identified in a man in his sixties with renal cell carcinoma. The CDR3: CASSLGGYVSEKLFF. CDR3 nucleotide sequence: TGTGCCAGCAGCTTAGGAGGGTACGTTAGCGAAAAACTGTTTTTT.